This TCR beta chain was captured by sequencing in a study of blood T cell repertoires in COVID-19. Profiled with immunoSEQ multiplex PCR; TCRdb holds only in-frame clones, not every one. The profile shows under 250,000 clones, 65% to 90% of them singletons. A word on this clone: The sample holds other DNA sequences that translate to the same CDR3.

This CDR3 region has 12 residues. Germline CDR1 reads SNHLY; CDR2 reads FYNNEI. V lost 6 bases to trimming and J lost 3 bases, with 7 bases between them. The sequenced sample was peripheral blood. The gene calls are TRBV2 and TRBJ2-3; D is undetermined. The sequence came from a man over 45 with active or convalescent COVID-19. As DNA, the CDR3 is TGTGCCAGCAGCGAGAGAACAGATACGCAGTATTTT. Residues: CASSERTDTQYF.